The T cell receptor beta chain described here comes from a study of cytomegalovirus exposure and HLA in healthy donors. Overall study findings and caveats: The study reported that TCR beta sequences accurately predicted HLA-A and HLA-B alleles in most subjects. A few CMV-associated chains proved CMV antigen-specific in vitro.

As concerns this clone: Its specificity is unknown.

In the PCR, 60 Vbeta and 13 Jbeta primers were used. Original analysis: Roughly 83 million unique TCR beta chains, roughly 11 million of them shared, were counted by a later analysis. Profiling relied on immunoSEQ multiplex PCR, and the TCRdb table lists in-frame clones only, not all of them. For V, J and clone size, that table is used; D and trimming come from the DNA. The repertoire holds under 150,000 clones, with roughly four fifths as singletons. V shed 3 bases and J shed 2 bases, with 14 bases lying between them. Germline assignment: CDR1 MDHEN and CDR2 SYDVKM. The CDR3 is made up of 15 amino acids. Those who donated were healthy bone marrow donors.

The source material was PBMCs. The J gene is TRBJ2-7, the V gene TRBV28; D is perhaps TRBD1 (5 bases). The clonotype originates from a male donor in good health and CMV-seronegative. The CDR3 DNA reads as TGTGCCAGCAGTTTCGGTTGGGGCCCCACCTACGAGCAGTACTTC. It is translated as CASSFGWGPTYEQYF. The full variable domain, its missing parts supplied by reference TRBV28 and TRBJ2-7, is DVKVTQSSRYLVKRTGEKVFLECVQDMDHENMFWYRQDPGLGLRLIYFSYDVKMKEKGDIPEGYSVSREKKERFSLILESASTNQTSMYLCASSFGWGPTYEQYFGPGTRLTVT.